The text below deals with one TCR beta chain. Its matching antigen is unknown. This entry comes from a study of T cell responses to AZD1222 COVID-19 vaccine. Profiled with immunoSEQ multiplex PCR; TCRdb holds only in-frame clones, not every one. Of 150,000 or so clones listed, around 83% were seen once; the top ten hold around 4.1%. The ends lost 5 bases at V and 2 bases at J; junction bases unmatched: 6. CDR1 LNHNV and CDR2 YYDKDF come from the germline V gene (reference sequence). The CDR3 is made up of 16 amino acids. Study observations and caveats: The study found vaccine-associated CD4 TCRs spanning spike, dominant at 160-218 and 743-854. Two doses of AZD1222 preceded a rise in Spike-specific TCR breadth and depth.

The J gene is TRBJ2-1, the V gene TRBV15, with TRBD2 matching over 10 bases. The sample here was peripheral blood, taken on day 0 of MenACWY control vaccination. The clonotype was recovered from an adult in good health. The CDR3 DNA is TGTGCCACCAGCGGTGCTAGCGGGGGAGCCTACAATGAGCAGTTCTTC. This encodes CATSGASGGAYNEQFF.